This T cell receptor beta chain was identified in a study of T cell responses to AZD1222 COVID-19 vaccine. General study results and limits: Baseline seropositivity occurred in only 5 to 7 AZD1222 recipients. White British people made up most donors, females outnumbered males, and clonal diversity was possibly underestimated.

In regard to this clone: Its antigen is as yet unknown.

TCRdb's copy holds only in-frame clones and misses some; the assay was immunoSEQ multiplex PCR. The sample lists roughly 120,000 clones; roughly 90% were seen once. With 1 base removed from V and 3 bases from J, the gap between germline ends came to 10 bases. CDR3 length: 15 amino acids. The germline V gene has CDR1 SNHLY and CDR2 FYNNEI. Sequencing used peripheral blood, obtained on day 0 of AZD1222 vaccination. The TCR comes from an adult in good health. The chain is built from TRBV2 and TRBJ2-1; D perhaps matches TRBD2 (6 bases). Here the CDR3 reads CASSEGGAVYNEQFF. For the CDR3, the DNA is TGTGCCAGCAGTGAAGGCGGGGCCGTCTACAATGAGCAGTTCTTC.